The 9 T cell receptor beta chains presented below share a single source sample, sequenced in a study of response to subunit inactivated influenza vaccine (dated by TCRdb to the late 2010s). The library was made by RT-PCR. The sequencer was an Illumina HiSeq 2500. TCRdb handled the public reads itself, with Q25 trimming in fastp and clone calling in MiXCR, and kept productive beta chains. Every entry covers one CDR3 protein and lists the most common genes and DNA from its rows. Across this sample there are approximately 310,000 distinct CDR3 sequences, with 20% to 25% seen only once. The ten largest clones capture approximately 10% of the sample. The sample in question was PBMCs from blood, obtained about 20 months after vaccination. These receptors all come from a man between 50 and 75 years old who received an inactivated influenza vaccine. Donor details come from another sample of the same person, matched by shared clones.

This rearrangement joins TRBV9 to TRBJ2-5; D possibly corresponds to TRBD1 (5 bases). Germline CDR1 reads SGDLS; CDR2 reads YYNGEE. This CDR3 is 14 amino acids long. Deletions cut 1 base from V and 3 bases from J, with 10 bases between. The CDR3 nucleotides read TGTGCCAGCAGCGTAAGCAGGGCAAAAGAGACCCAGTACTTC. Translating gives CASSVSRAKETQYF.

This chain joins TRBV20-1 and TRBJ1-5; no reliable D call. Germline assignment: CDR1 DFQATT and CDR2 SNEGSKA (reference sequence). The CDR3 sequence is 16 residues long. Deletions cut 0 bases from V and 0 bases from J, with 12 bases between. DNA for the CDR3: TGCAGTGCTAGAGATCCCAGCAGAAATAGCAATCAGCCCCAGCATTTT. This encodes CSARDPSRNSNQPQHF.

This clonotype was detected only a few times. The rearrangement links TRBV9 to TRBJ1-5; D remains ambiguous. Germline loops: CDR1 SGDLS, CDR2 YYNGEE. The CDR3 contains 15 residues. With 0 bases removed from V and 0 bases from J, the gap between germline ends came to 7 bases. The CDR3 sequence is CASSVVRNSNQPQHF. CDR3 nucleotide sequence: TGTGCCAGCAGCGTAGTACGTAATAGCAATCAGCCCCAGCATTTT.

This clonotype was seen a few times. The rearrangement uses TRBV27 and TRBJ1-2; tentatively, D is TRBD1 (6 bases). This CDR3 is built from 15 residues. Trimming took 4 bases from V and 2 from J, leaving 14 bases between them. Germline CDR1 is MNHEY and CDR2 is SMNVEV (reference sequence). The CDR3 DNA follows: TGTGCCAGCAGTTCGATGGGGGGCTACAACTATGGCTACACCTTC. Translating it yields CASSSMGGYNYGYTF.

In its sample, this clonotype was seen a few times. The genes are TRBV5-1 and TRBJ2-1; D uncertain. The CDR3 runs to 15 residues. The germline V gene encodes CDR1 SGHRS and CDR2 YFSETQ. The ends were cut back, 0 bases at V and 0 bases at J, with 7 bases in the middle. For the CDR3, the DNA is TGCGCCAGCAGCTTGGACTCGGCCTCCTACAATGAGCAGTTCTTC. Translating it yields CASSLDSASYNEQFF.

This chain links TRBV25-1 with TRBJ2-3; 10 bases map to TRBD1. In germline, CDR1 is MGHDK, CDR2 SYGVNS. The CDR3 has 16 residues. Unmatched junction bases numbered 11, after V lost 6 bases and J lost 5 bases. The DNA for the CDR3 is TGTGCCAGCAGCGCTTCAGCCGGGACAGGGGTAGATACGCAGTATTTT. Amino acid sequence: CASSASAGTGVDTQYF.

Many counts were recorded for this clonotype. V and J are TRBV4-1 and TRBJ1-1; no reliable D call. The CDR3 spans 15 residues. The V end lost 0 bases, the J end lost 2 bases, and 10 bases lay between the germline ends. The germline CDR1 and CDR2 sequences are MGHRA and YSYEKL. CDR3 in amino acids: CASSQDPRLNTEAFF. As DNA, the CDR3 is TGCGCCAGCAGCCAAGATCCACGGCTTAACACTGAAGCTTTCTTT.

The V call is TRBV20-1, the J call TRBJ2-1, with 9 positions matching TRBD2. CDR1 DFQATT and CDR2 SNEGSKA come from the germline V gene (reference sequence). There are 14 residues in the CDR3. The CDR3 spells CRPVGLASTYEQFF. As DNA, the CDR3 is TGCAGACCAGTCGGACTAGCGTCAACCTATGAGCAGTTCTTC.

This rearrangement joins TRBV10-3 to TRBJ2-3; unclear D gene. The ends were cut back, 3 bases at V and 0 bases at J, with 10 bases in the middle. This CDR3 has 15 residues. Germline CDR1 is ENHRY and CDR2 is SYGVKD. CDR3 nucleotide sequence: TGTGCCATCAGTGACTCAACTCTTAGCACAGATACGCAGTATTTT. Translated: CAISDSTLSTDTQYF.